Each of the 20 T cell receptor beta chains below was sequenced from the same sample in a study of cytomegalovirus exposure and HLA in healthy donors. Primers for the PCR totalled 60 Vbeta and 13 Jbeta. Assay: immunoSEQ multiplex PCR; the TCRdb copy retains only in-frame clones and omits some. The data show 150,000 to 200,000 clones, approximately 72% seen once. The sample taken for sequencing was PBMCs. These receptors all come from a human donor in good health.

CDR3: CASSPGGTSSGNTIYF. For the CDR3, the DNA is TGTGCCAGCAGTCCAGGGGGCACGAGCTCTGGAAACACCATATATTTT. The chain employs TRBV2 and TRBJ1-3, with TRBD1 identical over 8 bases. CDR1 is SNHLY and CDR2 is FYNNEI in the germline V gene. The junction had 6 bases not matched to a gene; V was cut back by 5 bases and J by 0 bases. The CDR3 is 16 residues long. Filled out from reference TRBV2 and TRBJ1-3, the complete variable domain reads EPEVTQTPSHQVTQMGQEVILRCVPISNHLYFYWYRQILGQKVEFLVSFYNNEISEKSEIFDDQFSVERPDGSNFTLKIRSTKLEDSAMYFCASSPGGTSSGNTIYFGEGSWLTVV.

This chain connects TRBV19 to TRBJ1-4; TRBD1 is a possible D gene (5 bases). Trimming took off 6 bases at V and 4 bases at J, with 12 bases between the two ends. Germline V lookup: CDR1 LNHDA, CDR2 SQIVND (reference sequence). The CDR3 spans 14 residues. The CDR3 here is CASRSGSGNEKLFF. DNA for the CDR3: TGTGCCAGTAGGTCAGGGTCCGGTAATGAAAAACTGTTTTTT.

The CDR3 loop is CATHRARDGNQPQHF. DNA for the CDR3: TGTGCCACCCACCGGGCGCGGGATGGGAATCAGCCCCAGCATTTT. The V gene is TRBV6-6, the J gene TRBJ1-5, with no clear D. V dropped 10 bases and J dropped 4 bases, with 20 bases sitting between them. Germline values: CDR1 MNHNY, CDR2 SVGAGI (reference sequence). This CDR3 spans 15 amino acids.

The chain has TRBV7-2 and TRBJ2-3; TRBD2 aligns across 15 bases. Germline CDR1 SGHTA, CDR2 FQGNSA. The CDR3 covers 16 residues. The V gene end was trimmed by 3 bases and the J gene end by 9 bases; junction bases not matched to a gene: 7. The CDR3 DNA reads as TGTGCCAGCAGCTTTTCCGGGACTAGCGGGGGGCTAACGCAGTATTTT. Translating it yields CASSFSGTSGGLTQYF.

J is TRBJ1-1 and V is TRBV5-1; 8 bases align to TRBD1. Per germline, CDR1 SGHRS and CDR2 YFSETQ. This CDR3 region has 14 residues. J lost 5 bases, V lost 2 bases, and 5 bases had no gene match. CDR3: CASSLTGGVTEAFF. The CDR3 nucleotides read TGCGCCAGCAGCTTAACAGGGGGGGTAACTGAAGCTTTCTTT.

The J gene is TRBJ2-7, the V gene TRBV6-5; D might be TRBD2 (5 bases). The ends were cut back, 0 bases at V and 3 bases at J, with 12 bases in the middle. Germline-derived CDR1 and CDR2 are MNHEY and SVGAGI. CDR3 length: 15 residues. Here the CDR3 DNA reads TGTGCCAGCAGTTACTCCCTCACTAGTTACTACGAGCAGTACTTC. This encodes CASSYSLTSYYEQYF.

The chain is built from TRBV18 and TRBJ2-7; 12 nucleotides match TRBD1. The junction had 7 bases not matched to a gene; V was cut back by 5 bases and J by 5 bases. Germline CDR1 KGHSH, CDR2 LQKENI. The CDR3 runs 15 residues. The CDR3 nucleotides are TGTGCCAGCTCATCCCCCGGGACAGGGGGCCACGAGCAGTACTTC. Its protein product is CASSSPGTGGHEQYF. The variable domain in full, with the rest retrieved from reference TRBV18 and TRBJ2-7, is NAGVMQNPRHLVRRRGQEARLRCSPMKGHSHVYWYRQLPEEGLKFMVYLQKENIIDESGMPKERFSAEFPKEGPSILRIQQVVRGDSAAYFCASSSPGTGGHEQYFGPGTRLTVT.

This sequence joins TRBV2 and TRBJ1-3; 10 nucleotides agree with TRBD1. The CDR3 loop spans 16 amino acids. Losses at the gene ends were 6 bases for V and 3 bases for J; bases not matched to a gene: 8. CDR1 and CDR2 (germline): SNHLY, FYNNEI. DNA for the CDR3: TGTGCCAGCAGGGGGGGGACAGGGGCATATGGAAACACCATATATTTT. It specifies CASRGGTGAYGNTIYF.

The table lists this clone with a few counts. The chain uses TRBV7-2 and TRBJ1-5, with 8 bases that match TRBD1. Germline V gene sequence: CDR1 SGHTA, CDR2 FQGNSA. The CDR3 has 15 residues. The V and J ends lost 2 bases and 4 bases, in that order; junction bases with no gene match: 4. In DNA, the CDR3 is TGTGCCAGCAGCTTACCGGGACAGGCGAATCAGCCCCAGCATTTT. Amino acid sequence: CASSLPGQANQPQHF.

The chain combines TRBV30 with TRBJ1-4; D not certain. Trimming pared 0 bases from V and 8 bases from J, leaving 16 bases between. The CDR3 consists of 15 residues. From germline, CDR1 is GTSNPN and CDR2 SVGIG (reference sequence). CDR3 nucleotide sequence: TGTGCCTGGAGTGTAGGGCAACTCGAGGGCGAAAAACTGTTTTTT. The encoded protein is CAWSVGQLEGEKLFF.

The chain recombines TRBV7-3 with TRBJ2-5; 7 nucleotides agree with TRBD1. V trimming: 1 base; J trimming: 5 bases; junction bases outside the gene matches: 1. CDR3 length: 13 residues. From germline, CDR1 is SGHTA and CDR2 FQGTGA. The DNA for the CDR3 is TGTGCCAGCAGCTTAATACAGGGGGAGACCCAGTACTTC. Translation: CASSLIQGETQYF. The full variable domain, its missing parts supplied by reference TRBV7-3 and TRBJ2-5, is GAGVSQTPSNKVTEKGKYVELRCDPISGHTALYWYRQSLGQGPEFLIYFQGTGAADDSGLPNDRFFAVRPEGSVSTLKIQRTERGDSAVYLCASSLIQGETQYFGPGTRLLVL.

V and J are TRBV4-1 and TRBJ1-6; D is ambiguous. The CDR3 is made up of 15 amino acids. Germline loops: CDR1 MGHRA, CDR2 YSYEKL. V was trimmed by 2 bases and J by 9 bases, leaving 14 bases between them. DNA of the CDR3: TGCGCCAGCAGCCAACGACCAACTGAGGGTTCACCCCTCCACTTT. This gives the protein CASSQRPTEGSPLHF.

The V call is TRBV9, the J call TRBJ2-6, with 8 bases that match TRBD1. CDR3 length: 21 residues. Looked up from germline, CDR1 is SGDLS and CDR2 is YYNGEE. V lost 0 bases to trimming and J lost 0 bases; unmatched junction nucleotides: 14. CDR3 bases: TGTGCCAGCAGCGTAGAGGCCACCCTCCAGGGGGCCCCCTCTGGGGCCAACGTCCTGACTTTC. Protein: CASSVEATLQGAPSGANVLTF.

This clone was picked up a small number of times. V and J are TRBV6-4 and TRBJ1-5; TRBD1 might be the D (5 bases). This CDR3 is built from 15 residues. Trimming took off 2 bases at V and 2 bases at J, with 10 bases between the two ends. In germline, CDR1 is MRHNA, CDR2 SNTAGT. The CDR3 DNA reads TGTGCCAGCAGTGACGGCCAGGGCGGCAATCAGCCCCAGCATTTT. Its protein is CASSDGQGGNQPQHF.

The V and J genes are TRBV9 and TRBJ1-4; 8 bases match TRBD1. This CDR3 is built from 16 residues. Germline CDR1 reads SGDLS; CDR2 reads YYNGEE. Trimming cost V 4 bases and J 8 bases; bases outside gene matches: 13. The CDR3 protein is CASSPEAQGAGEKLFF. CDR3 bases: TGTGCCAGCAGCCCAGAGGCCCAGGGGGCTGGGGAAAAACTGTTTTTT. Supplemented by reference TRBV9 and TRBJ1-4, the full variable domain reads DSGVTQTPKHLITATGQRVTLRCSPRSGDLSVYWYQQSLDQGLQFLIQYYNGEERAKGNILERFSAQQFPDLHSELNLSSLELGDSALYFCASSPEAQGAGEKLFFGSGTQLSVL.

The V gene is TRBV23-1, the J gene TRBJ2-3, with a weak D call TRBD2 (5 bases). TRBV23-1 is labeled an ORF, and its function is uncertain. This CDR3 has 12 amino acids. V gave up 6 bases and J gave up 5 bases, with 9 bases separating them. For the CDR3, the DNA is TGCGCCAGCAGCCCACTAGAAGATACGCAGTATTTT. Amino acids: CASSPLEDTQYF.

The chain employs TRBV6-1 and TRBJ1-2, with D tentatively TRBD1 (5 bases). CDR3 length equals 13 residues. Germline loops: CDR1 MNHNS, CDR2 SASEGT. Trimming shortened V by 7 bases and J by 9 bases, and 18 bases separated the two germline ends. The CDR3 DNA sequence: TGTGCCAGCACTTTGGGGGGGGAGTGTAGCTACACCTTC. It yields the protein CASTLGGECSYTF.

The rearrangement links TRBV5-1 to TRBJ2-5; maybe TRBD2 (5 bases). V was pared by 0 bases and J by 0 bases, with 9 bases between. The CDR3 contains 15 residues. Germline V lookup: CDR1 SGHRS, CDR2 YFSETQ. This CDR3 reads CASSLGAGYQETQYF. CDR3 DNA sequence: TGCGCCAGCAGCTTGGGGGCGGGTTACCAAGAGACCCAGTACTTC.

The rearrangement joins TRBV5-4 to TRBJ2-7; possible D gene TRBD1, 5 bases. With 3 bases removed from V and 2 bases from J, the gap between germline ends came to 9 bases. Looked up from germline, CDR1 is SGHNT and CDR2 is YYREEE (reference sequence). The CDR3 length is 13 residues. CDR3 nucleotides: TGTGCCAGCAGCTCAGACAGTGCCTACGAGCAGTACTTC. It yields the protein CASSSDSAYEQYF.

Turning to this clone: One junction end does not reproduce the germline sequence, and a read error may be involved. The rearrangement joins TRBV7-7 to TRBJ2-7; 8 nucleotides align to TRBD1. Germline assignment: CDR1 SSHAT and CDR2 FNYEAQ (reference sequence). The CDR3 has 15 residues. CDR3 bases: TGTGCTAGCAGCTTAGGGCAGGGGGCGGCCTACGAGCAGTACTTC. The encoded protein is CASSLGQGAAYEQYF.